Below, 21 T cell receptor beta chains from the same sample are listed, as sequenced in a study of cytomegalovirus exposure and HLA in healthy donors. The primer mix had 60 Vbeta and 13 Jbeta primers. TCRdb keeps only in-frame clones here, not all; method: immunoSEQ multiplex PCR. This table has tens of thousands of clones, around 80% appearing once. The sequenced sample was PBMCs. The receptors derive from a male donor in good health and CMV-seropositive.

The CDR3 DNA reads as TGCGCCAGCACCAACCCCCTGACAGAACTTAGCAATCAGCCCCAGCATTTT. It codes for CASTNPLTELSNQPQHF. The chain combines TRBV23-1 with TRBJ1-5, with a tentative D call TRBD1 (5 bases). TRBV23-1 is recorded as an ORF, its role being uncertain. The CDR3 covers 17 residues. V lost 7 bases, J lost 0 bases, and 19 bases lay in between.

This chain uses TRBV4-2 with TRBJ2-3, with D maybe TRBD1 (6 bases). The CDR3 is made up of 13 amino acids. Per the germline V gene, CDR1 is LGHNA and CDR2 is YNFKEQ. V was cut by 1 base and J by 8 bases, with 10 bases left in between. The CDR3 bases are TGTGCCAGCAGCCAAGGAGTAGGGGGTACGCAGTATTTT. Translated, it gives CASSQGVGGTQYF.

V is TRBV9 and J is TRBJ2-7, with D hard to call. Per germline, CDR1 SGDLS and CDR2 YYNGEE. This CDR3 has 13 amino acids. The germline V and J ends were trimmed by 6 bases and 0 bases, with 10 bases remaining between them. The CDR3 DNA sequence: TGTGCCAGCATAGCTAGGAGCTCCTACGAGCAGTACTTC. Its translation is CASIARSSYEQYF.

The CDR3 sequence: CASSEVAGTGGEQYF. In DNA form, the CDR3 reads TGTGCCAGCAGTGAAGTAGCAGGGACGGGGGGGGAGCAGTACTTC. The chain combines TRBV25-1 with TRBJ2-7, with 8 bases aligning to TRBD2. Germline loops: CDR1 MGHDK, CDR2 SYGVNS. V shed 2 bases and J 7 bases; nucleotides not matched to a gene: 10. The CDR3 loop spans 15 amino acids.

The rearrangement links TRBV6-5 to TRBJ1-2; 9 bases match TRBD1. The CDR3 contains 12 residues. CDR1 is MNHEY, CDR2 SVGAGI, per germline. The V and J ends lost 10 bases and 7 bases, in that order; junction bases with no gene match: 7. CDR3 in amino acids: CATAWTGVGYTF. The CDR3 DNA sequence: TGTGCCACCGCATGGACAGGGGTTGGCTACACCTTC.

The V gene is TRBV5-1, the J gene TRBJ2-7; tentatively, D is TRBD1 (5 bases). V shed 4 bases and J shed 6 bases, with 14 bases lying between them. Germline CDR1 SGHRS, CDR2 YFSETQ. The CDR3 length is 13 residues. The chain's CDR3 is CASSTSGIGEQYF. The CDR3 DNA follows: TGCGCCAGCAGCACCTCAGGGATCGGCGAGCAGTACTTC.

This chain uses TRBV11-3 with TRBJ1-2; TRBD1 matches 7 bases. The CDR3 is made up of 16 amino acids. After removal of 5 bases from V and 3 bases from J, the junction contained 12 bases not matched to a gene. Germline V gives CDR1 SGHNT, CDR2 YENEEA. CDR3 sequence: CASSPPLRGRDYGYTF. The CDR3 DNA follows: TGTGCCAGCAGCCCTCCCTTGAGGGGGCGCGACTATGGCTACACCTTC.

This sequence joins TRBV27 and TRBJ1-1; D might be TRBD1 (6 bases). Germline CDR1 MNHEY, CDR2 SMNVEV (reference sequence). The CDR3 length is 15 residues. V lost 2 bases and J lost 5, with 15 bases in between. Here the CDR3 DNA reads TGTGCCAGCAGTTTAAAAGGGGGGGCGCGAACTGAAGCTTTCTTT. Translated: CASSLKGGARTEAFF.

On this clone itself: At one boundary the junction diverges from the germline segment, which might be a read error. The V call is TRBV7-9, the J call TRBJ2-2, with 7 bases identical to TRBD1. Per the germline V gene, CDR1 is SEHNR and CDR2 is FQNEAQ (reference sequence). This CDR3 is built from 19 residues. For the CDR3, the DNA is TGTTCCAGCAGCTTATACTCGACCCGGGACAGAAAATACACCGGGGAGCTGTTTTTT. Its translation is CSSSLYSTRDRKYTGELFF. Supplemented by reference TRBV7-9 and TRBJ2-2, the full variable domain reads DTGVSQNPRHKITKRGQNVTFRCDPISEHNRLYWYRQTLGQGPEFLTYFQNEAQLEKSRLLSDRFSAERPKGSFSTLEIQRTEQGDSAMYLCSSSLYSTRDRKYTGELFFGEGSRLTVL.

J is TRBJ2-7 and V is TRBV7-9, with TRBD2 identical over 12 bases. This CDR3 has 16 residues. V trimming: 5 bases; J trimming: 0 bases; junction bases outside the gene matches: 5. Germline CDR1 is SEHNR and CDR2 is FQNEAQ (reference sequence). The CDR3 region is CASSPMTSGGSYEQYF. DNA for the CDR3: TGTGCCAGCAGCCCTATGACTAGCGGGGGCTCCTACGAGCAGTACTTC.

The J gene is TRBJ2-1, the V gene TRBV7-2, with 7 bases identical to TRBD2. Germline CDR1 reads SGHTA; CDR2 reads FQGNSA. J lost 9 bases, V lost 4 bases, and 9 bases had no gene match. CDR3 length: 14 residues. The CDR3 loop reads CASSSQGLNGEQFF. DNA for the CDR3: TGTGCCAGCAGCTCCCAGGGACTAAATGGTGAGCAGTTCTTC.

This clone occurred once. V usage is TRBV19 and J usage is TRBJ1-5; D is ambiguous. The V gene lost 1 base and the J gene lost 5 bases, with 9 bases spanning the gap. The CDR3 has 14 residues. Germline V CDR1 and CDR2: LNHDA, SQIVND (reference sequence). CDR3 residues: CASSIVPGHQPQHF. As DNA, the CDR3 is TGTGCCAGTAGTATAGTTCCTGGGCATCAGCCCCAGCATTTT.

This clone was seen only once. The chain uses TRBV6-6 and TRBJ1-1, with D perhaps matching TRBD1 (5 bases). From germline, CDR1 is MNHNY and CDR2 SVGAGI (reference sequence). CDR3 length: 14 amino acids. V was trimmed by 8 bases and J by 6 bases, leaving 19 bases between them. The CDR3 DNA sequence: TGTGCCAGCCGCGTGACAGCAGGCGCCTCTGAAGCTTTCTTT. Its protein is CASRVTAGASEAFF.

This clone appeared a few times. This chain links TRBV7-9 with TRBJ2-1; 8 bases align to TRBD1. Germline V gene lookup returns CDR1 SEHNR and CDR2 FQNEAQ (reference sequence). V lost 5 bases and J lost 5; bases outside the gene matches: 5. The CDR3 has 14 amino acids. The CDR3 protein is CASSARQGNNEQFF. CDR3 DNA sequence: TGTGCCAGCAGCGCTAGACAGGGGAACAATGAGCAGTTCTTC.

J is TRBJ2-3 and V is TRBV7-2; 16 positions match TRBD2. Per germline, CDR1 SGHTA and CDR2 FQGNSA. CDR3 length equals 17 residues. J lost 2 bases, V lost 6 bases, and 5 bases had no gene match. This CDR3 is CASRRGTSGGATDTQYF. Here the CDR3 DNA reads TGTGCCAGCAGGAGAGGGACTAGCGGGGGGGCCACAGATACGCAGTATTTT.

The chain uses TRBV4-1 and TRBJ2-2, with D tentatively TRBD2 (5 bases). The CDR3 is made up of 14 amino acids. CDR1 is MGHRA, CDR2 YSYEKL, per germline. The ends were cut back, 9 bases at V and 0 bases at J, with 11 bases in the middle. The CDR3 region is CASQRSANTGELFF. CDR3 nucleotide sequence: TGCGCCAGTCAACGTAGCGCGAACACCGGGGAGCTGTTTTTT.

The chain uses TRBV27 and TRBJ1-2; TRBD1 aligns across 7 bases. The CDR3 covers 14 residues. Trimming cost V 5 bases and J 4 bases; bases outside gene matches: 7. The germline gives CDR1 MNHEY, CDR2 SMNVEV (reference sequence). The CDR3 here is CASSGNRDSYGYTF. The DNA for the CDR3 is TGTGCCAGCAGTGGGAACCGGGACAGCTATGGCTACACCTTC.

The gene calls are TRBV2 and TRBJ1-1; no clear D gene. The length of the CDR3 is 13 residues. The germline CDR1 and CDR2 sequences are SNHLY and FYNNEI. V was pared by 5 bases and J by 0 bases, with 7 bases between. CDR3 bases: TGTGCCAGCAGTAACTCGTTGAACACTGAAGCTTTCTTT. Translating gives CASSNSLNTEAFF. Full variable domain (missing parts from reference TRBV2 and TRBJ1-1): EPEVTQTPSHQVTQMGQEVILRCVPISNHLYFYWYRQILGQKVEFLVSFYNNEISEKSEIFDDQFSVERPDGSNFTLKIRSTKLEDSAMYFCASSNSLNTEAFFGQGTRLTVV.

The chain employs TRBV7-2 and TRBJ2-1, with D perhaps TRBD2 (7 bases). Deletions cut 2 bases from V and 9 bases from J, with 20 bases between. CDR3 length equals 16 residues. Germline V CDR1 and CDR2: SGHTA, FQGNSA. The CDR3 loop reads CASSLRGARDWAEQFF. In DNA, the CDR3 is TGTGCCAGCAGCTTACGGGGGGCGCGCGATTGGGCTGAGCAGTTCTTC.

The chain links TRBV7-9 to TRBJ2-3; D is undetermined. V was trimmed by 1 base and J by 0 bases, leaving 11 bases between them. The germline V gene has CDR1 SEHNR and CDR2 FQNEAQ (reference sequence). The CDR3 runs 16 residues. This chain's CDR3 is CASSLGNRESTDTQYF. For the CDR3, the DNA is TGTGCCAGCAGCTTAGGGAACAGAGAAAGCACAGATACGCAGTATTTT.

The chain recombines TRBV5-4 with TRBJ2-7, with 8 bases fitting TRBD2. Germline CDR1 and CDR2: SGHNT and YYREEE (reference sequence). Unmatched junction bases numbered 6, after V lost 1 base and J lost 6 bases. This CDR3 comprises 14 residues. The DNA for the CDR3 is TGTGCCAGCAGCTTGCAGGCGGGAGGATCCGAGCAGTACTTC. It encodes CASSLQAGGSEQYF.